Listed below are T cell receptor beta chains from one sample, sequenced in a study of cytomegalovirus exposure and HLA in healthy donors. Profiling relied on immunoSEQ multiplex PCR, and the TCRdb table lists in-frame clones only, not all of them. The sample includes 78,000 or so clones, around 96% of them seen just once. The sequenced material came from PBMCs. The receptor source for this set is a man between 18 and 35 years old in good health and CMV-seropositive. CDR3s leave out the opening cysteine and the closing phenylalanine or tryptophan. Size tells how often a clone was seen (once, few, many) or the class of an expanded clone, and some rows leave it out.

>TRBJ2-1|TRBV11-2|once|15
ASSLEGLGSSYNEQF
>TRBJ2-3|TRBV28|NA|13
ASCTGGYHTDTQY
>TRBJ2-7|TRBV5-1|NA|14
ASSLGSAGRGYEQY
>TRBJ2-2|TRBV5-1|NA|14
ASSYELAGVPGELF
>NA|TRBV30|NA|11
AWRDREKYEQY
>TRBJ2-5|TRBV13|NA|14
ASTARLAGGQETQY
>TRBJ2-5|TRBV29-1|NA|14
SVEDQTSGRRETQY
>TRBJ2-2|TRBV9|NA|16
ASSPPGNRGASAGELF
>TRBJ2-3|TRBV28|NA|14
ASSSGTSGSTDTQY
>TRBJ2-1|TRBV27|once|11
ASSLRTRNEQF
>TRBJ2-5|TRBV6-5|NA|13
ASSRWASETETQY
>TRBJ2-1|TRBV15|NA|17
ATSREGLAGISSYNEQF
>TRBJ1-1|TRBV6-1|NA|10
ASSGSFIEAF
>TRBJ2-5|TRBV11-2|NA|9
ASTGGETQY
>TRBJ1-2|TRBV27|NA|13
ASSLIGAVGYGYT
>TRBJ2-7|TRBV23-1|NA|13
ASSQGTLAPYEQY
>TRBJ1-2|TRBV2|NA|12
ASSVSDRTMSYT
>TRBJ1-5|TRBV7-8|once|11
ASRGGWNQPQH
>TRBJ2-1|TRBV5-1|NA|17
ASSLVRLAGGPGGNEQF
>TRBJ1-1|TRBV7-9|NA|13
ASSLGAADKDEAF
>TRBJ2-7|TRBV6-5|NA|13
ASSYSSRAPYEQY
>TRBJ2-7|TRBV27|NA|11
ASRTGITYEQY
>TRBJ2-1|TRBV7-8|once|15
ASSSPGGGRGYNEQF
>TRBJ1-1|TRBV19|NA|12
ASSMGTVNTEAF
>TRBJ2-1|TRBV29-1|NA|14
SVGDWRPRGPNEQF
>TRBJ2-5|TRBV9|once|11
ASSPRGQETQY
>TRBJ2-1|TRBV6-8|NA|12
ASSYPWAGNEQF
>TRBJ1-5|TRBV27|NA|13
ASSFQAGVNQPQH
>TRBJ1-4|TRBV27|NA|14
ASSSAGRQHNEKLF
>TRBJ2-5|TRBV29-1|NA|10
SVVRGEETQY
>TRBJ1-4|TRBV12-2|NA|14
ASRQGARSTNEKLF
>TRBJ1-5|TRBV4-1|NA|15
ASSQPTGLIRNQPQH
>TRBJ1-3|TRBV7-9|NA|11
ASILGFGNTIY
>TRBJ2-7|TRBV2|NA|10
ATTGGSYEQY
>TRBJ2-7|TRBV5-5|NA|11
ASSKQGWGEQY
>TRBJ2-2|TRBV6-1|NA|12
ASSEAGDTGELF
>TRBJ2-2|TRBV2|once|12
ASSPWGGTGELF
>TRBJ2-2|TRBV4-1|NA|14
ASSHPSFSGTGELF
>TRBJ1-2|TRBV6-1|NA|13
ASSEAAGTGYGYT
>TRBJ2-7|TRBV7-2|NA|10
ASSAVSSGQY
>TRBJ1-1|TRBV9|NA|12
ASSAGTRGTEAF
>TRBJ2-5|TRBV6-5|NA|13
ASSYVGGRGETQY
>TRBJ1-1|TRBV5-6|NA|12
ASSLYTGVTEAF
>TRBJ2-7|TRBV19|NA|10
ASSQGGYEQY
>TRBJ2-1|TRBV11-2|once|13
ASSLGTSFPNEQF
>TRBJ1-5|TRBV6-5|NA|11
ASSYSIRAPQH
>TRBJ1-1|TRBV10-3|NA|11
AISVTGPAEAF
>TRBJ2-1|TRBV29-1|NA|8
SAFRYEQF
>TRBJ2-7|TRBV28|NA|14
ASNTLGLGRIYEQY
>TRBJ2-7|TRBV19|NA|13
ASSIAPGQVYEQY
>TRBJ1-1|TRBV4-2|NA|11
ASSPYGGMEAF
>TRBJ2-7|TRBV6-1|few|13
ASTQESTGAYEQY
>TRBJ2-5|TRBV18|NA|14
ASSPQGEAIGETQY
>TRBJ2-7|TRBV6-1|NA|13
ASSDGATSGYEQY
>TRBJ1-2|TRBV19|NA|15
ASSPGSPTARSHGYT
>TRBJ1-5|TRBV18|NA|14
ASSLNLADSNQPQH
>TRBJ1-4|TRBV27|NA|14
ASSRALNRDNEKLF
>TRBJ2-7|TRBV6-1|NA|12
ASSEGSGGYEQY
>TRBJ1-5|TRBV5-6|NA|12
ASHDRAIDQPQH